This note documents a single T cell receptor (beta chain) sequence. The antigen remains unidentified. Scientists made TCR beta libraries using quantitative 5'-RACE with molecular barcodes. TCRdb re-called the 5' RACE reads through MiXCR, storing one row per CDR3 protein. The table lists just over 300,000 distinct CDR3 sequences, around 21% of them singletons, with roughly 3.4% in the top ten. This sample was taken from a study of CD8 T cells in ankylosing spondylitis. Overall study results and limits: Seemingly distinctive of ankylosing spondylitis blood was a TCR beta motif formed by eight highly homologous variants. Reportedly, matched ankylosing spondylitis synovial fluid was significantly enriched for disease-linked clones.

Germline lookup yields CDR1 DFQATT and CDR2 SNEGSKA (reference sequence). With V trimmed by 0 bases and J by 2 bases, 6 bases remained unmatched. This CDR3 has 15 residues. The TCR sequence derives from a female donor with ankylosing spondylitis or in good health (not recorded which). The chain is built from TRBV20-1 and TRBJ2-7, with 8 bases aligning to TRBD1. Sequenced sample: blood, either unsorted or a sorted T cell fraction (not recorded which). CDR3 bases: TGCAGTGCTAGAGATCCGGACAGGGCCACCTACGAGCAGTACTTC. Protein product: CSARDPDRATYEQYF.